These T cell receptor beta chains were read from a single sample in a study of Siglec-9 on CD8 T cells in melanoma. Clones were read by immunoSEQ multiplex PCR, and TCRdb kept only the in-frame ones, dropping some. Of tens of thousands of clones listed, 75% to 85% are singletons. The material sequenced was Siglec-9- CD8+ T cells sorted from blood. All receptors derive from a human donor in good health. Both conserved end residues are part of each CDR3. D genes are given only for firm matches. For some rows the clone size is stated as once, few or many, or as a class when expanded; others skip it.

>TRBV27|TRBD1|TRBJ2-2|NA
CASSSGQGLTGELFF
TGTGCCAGCAGTTCCGGACAGGGGCTTACCGGGGAGCTGTTTTTT
>TRBV30|NA|TRBJ2-7|NA
CAWSVPQAGRWEQYF
TGTGCCTGGAGTGTACCCCAGGCGGGGCGGTGGGAGCAGTACTTC
>TRBV27|TRBD1|TRBJ2-2|NA
CASSPWTGDGTGELFF
TGTGCCAGCAGTCCGTGGACAGGGGATGGCACCGGGGAGCTGTTTTTT
>TRBV6-1|TRBD1|TRBJ1-5|NA
CAAGTGGNQPQHF
TGTGCCGCCGGGACAGGAGGCAATCAGCCCCAGCATTTT
>TRBV5-4|NA|TRBJ2-7|NA
CASSLNSYEQYF
TGTGCCAGCAGCCTGAACTCCTACGAGCAGTACTTC
>TRBV9|NA|TRBJ1-4|NA
CASSPLGQPSEKLFF
TGTGCCAGCAGCCCTCTAGGACAGCCCTCTGAAAAACTGTTTTTT
>TRBV2|NA|TRBJ2-1|few
CASKGNEQFF
TGTGCCAGCAAGGGGAATGAGCAGTTCTTC
>TRBV5-8|NA|TRBJ2-5|NA
CASSTAREVRETQYF
TGTGCCAGCAGCACGGCCAGGGAAGTAAGGGAGACCCAGTACTTC
>TRBV27|NA|TRBJ2-1|NA
CASSFLGDEQFF
TGTGCCAGCAGTTTTCTAGGCGATGAGCAGTTCTTC
>TRBV9|NA|TRBJ2-1|NA
CASSVVYNEQFF
TGTGCCAGCAGCGTAGTCTACAATGAGCAGTTCTTC
>TRBV7-2|TRBD1|TRBJ1-5|NA
CASSLTGANSNQPQHF
TGTGCCAGCAGCCTGACAGGGGCTAATAGCAATCAGCCCCAGCATTTT
>TRBV6-5|TRBD1|TRBJ1-6|NA
CAGRSGGDSPLHF
TGTGCCGGGCGATCAGGGGGCGATTCACCCCTCCACTTT
>TRBV9|NA|TRBJ2-3|NA
CASSVGGSTDTQYF
TGTGCCAGCAGCGTAGGAGGATCCACAGATACGCAGTATTTT
>TRBV5-8|TRBD1|TRBJ1-1|few
CASSLRTGLNTEAFF
TGTGCCAGCAGCCTGAGGACAGGATTGAACACTGAAGCTTTCTTT
>TRBV5-8|TRBD1|TRBJ1-5|NA
CASSTGQGGQPQHF
TGTGCCAGCAGCACTGGACAGGGAGGACAGCCCCAGCATTTT
>TRBV27|TRBD2|TRBJ2-3|NA
CASSLAVGAGGPGTQYF
TGTGCCAGCAGTTTGGCCGTGGGAGCGGGGGGGCCCGGTACGCAGTATTTT
>TRBV2|TRBD1|TRBJ1-1|NA
CASSETGGASDTEAFF
TGTGCCAGCAGCGAGACAGGGGGCGCGTCTGACACTGAAGCTTTCTTT
>TRBV19|TRBD2|TRBJ2-5|NA
CASSIDGLADTQETQYF
TGTGCCAGTAGTATAGATGGACTAGCGGATACACAAGAGACCCAGTACTTC
>TRBV7-9|NA|TRBJ2-1|NA
CASSPTPYNEQFF
TGTGCCAGCAGCCCAACACCTTACAATGAGCAGTTCTTC
>TRBV7-9|NA|TRBJ1-2|NA
CASAWPFAGNYGYTF
TGTGCCAGCGCATGGCCATTTGCGGGCAACTATGGCTACACCTTC
>TRBV4-1|NA|TRBJ2-1|NA
CASSQDRPLERNNEQFF
TGCGCCAGCAGCCAAGATCGGCCCCTCGAACGGAACAATGAGCAGTTCTTC
>TRBV4-2|TRBD2|TRBJ2-5|NA
CASSQERGGQETQYF
TGTGCCAGCAGCCAAGAGCGGGGGGGCCAAGAGACCCAGTACTTC
>TRBV5-6|TRBD1|TRBJ1-2|NA
CASSYGTGGFSYTF
TGTGCCAGCAGCTATGGGACAGGGGGCTTTAGCTACACCTTC
>TRBV9|NA|TRBJ1-1|NA
CASIPNGGWPMNTEAFF
TGTGCCAGCATCCCTAATGGCGGATGGCCTATGAACACTGAAGCTTTCTTT
>TRBV6-1|NA|TRBJ2-7|NA
CASNTPQDSYEQYF
TGTGCCAGCAACACCCCACAGGACTCCTACGAGCAGTACTTC
>TRBV6-1|NA|TRBJ2-7|NA
CASSEDGNEQYF
TGTGCCAGCAGTGAAGATGGGAACGAGCAGTACTTC
>TRBV6-6|NA|TRBJ2-5|NA
CASSYARRQETQYF
TGTGCCAGCAGTTACGCCCGTCGCCAAGAGACCCAGTACTTC
>TRBV4-1|TRBD2|TRBJ2-1|NA
CASSQDILSGSFPPYNEQFF
TGCGCCAGCAGCCAAGATATATTAAGCGGGAGTTTCCCCCCCTACAATGAGCAGTTCTTC
>TRBV10-1|TRBD1|TRBJ1-1|few
CASNRQGDTEAFF
TGCGCCAGCAACCGACAGGGTGACACTGAAGCTTTCTTT
>TRBV5-6|NA|TRBJ2-1|NA
CASSLDGSSYNEQFF
TGTGCCAGCAGTTTGGACGGCAGCTCCTACAATGAGCAGTTCTTC
>TRBV4-1|NA|TRBJ1-2|NA
CASSQVSQRVDYGYTF
TGCGCCAGCAGCCAAGTTTCCCAAAGGGTAGACTATGGCTACACCTTC
>TRBV7-3|NA|TRBJ2-1|NA
CASSLTLTTLYNEQFF
TGTGCCAGCAGCCTAACCTTAACGACTCTCTACAATGAGCAGTTCTTC
>TRBV14|TRBD2|TRBJ2-1|NA
CASSPWAGEIHEQFF
TGTGCCAGCAGCCCTTGGGCGGGAGAAATCCATGAGCAGTTCTTC
>TRBV5-5|NA|TRBJ1-5|NA
CASSLWTGSNQPQHF
TGTGCCAGCAGCTTGTGGACGGGTAGCAATCAGCCCCAGCATTTT
>TRBV19|NA|TRBJ1-1|NA
CASSTREGNTEAFF
TGTGCCAGTAGTACCCGGGAGGGAAACACTGAAGCTTTCTTT
>TRBV6-6|TRBD1|TRBJ2-1|NA
CASSWGQEGYEQFF
TGTGCCAGCAGTTGGGGACAGGAGGGCTATGAGCAGTTCTTC
>TRBV6-9|TRBD1|TRBJ1-1|NA
CASSYSDRASTEAFF
TGTGCCAGCAGTTATTCGGACAGGGCGTCGACTGAAGCTTTCTTT
>TRBV29-1|TRBD1|TRBJ1-2|NA
CSVEGTVPGYTF
TGCAGCGTAGAAGGGACAGTCCCCGGCTACACCTTC
>TRBV6-1|NA|TRBJ2-7|NA
CASSQGYLLPYEQYF
TGTGCCAGCTCCCAAGGGTACCTCCTGCCCTACGAGCAGTACTTC
>TRBV7-8|TRBD2|TRBJ2-1|NA
CASSLLAGGPDEQFF
TGTGCCAGCAGCTTACTAGCGGGAGGGCCCGATGAGCAGTTCTTC
>TRBV7-2|NA|TRBJ1-1|once
CASSFPVTGDGVLVSEAFF
TGTGCCAGCAGCTTCCCCGTTACCGGGGACGGAGTATTGGTCTCTGAAGCTTTCTTT
>TRBV9|TRBD1|TRBJ1-1|few
CASSVGTGVTEAFF
TGTGCCAGCAGCGTAGGTACAGGGGTGACTGAAGCTTTCTTT
>TRBV29-1|NA|TRBJ2-7|NA
CSVEDGRAGISYEQYF
TGCAGCGTTGAAGATGGCCGTGCAGGGATCTCCTACGAGCAGTACTTC
>TRBV6-1|TRBD2|TRBJ2-3|NA
CASSEDDYLAGGSPDTQYF
TGTGCCAGCAGTGAAGACGATTATCTAGCGGGAGGGAGCCCGGATACGCAGTATTTT
>TRBV7-8|NA|TRBJ2-2|NA
CASSVGTPTTGELFF
TGTGCCAGCAGCGTCGGGACACCCACGACCGGGGAGCTGTTTTTT
>TRBV27|TRBD1|TRBJ1-1|NA
CASSRTGMNTEAFF
TGTGCCAGCAGCCGGACAGGGATGAACACTGAAGCTTTCTTT
>TRBV2|NA|TRBJ2-7|once
CASSDIREAYEQYF
TGTGCCAGCAGTGATATACGGGAAGCCTACGAGCAGTACTTC
>TRBV7-6|NA|TRBJ2-7|NA
CASSLTGYEQYF
TGTGCCAGCAGCTTAACAGGTTACGAGCAGTACTTC
>TRBV7-2|NA|TRBJ1-5|NA
CASSPTTGPNQPQHF
TGTGCCAGCAGCCCGACTACTGGACCTAATCAGCCCCAGCATTTT
>TRBV5-1|TRBD1|TRBJ1-1|NA
CASSATGGTEAFF
TGCGCCAGCAGCGCAACAGGGGGCACTGAAGCTTTCTTT